The T cell receptor beta chain under discussion was sequenced for a study of cytomegalovirus exposure and HLA in healthy donors. Turning to the study itself: Some 200 million T cells yielded fewer than 120 million unique TCR beta sequences in earlier analysis. For the approximately 400 genotyped donors, more than 80% fell within the Caucasian-associated ancestry cluster. Study-level findings and limits: It was shown in a later analysis that HLA-associated TCR beta chains were more clonally expanded than other, equally common chains.

Both 60 Vbeta primers and 13 Jbeta primers went into the PCR. The method was immunoSEQ multiplex PCR; TCRdb's version includes in-frame clones alone and lacks a portion of them. The sample holds 130,000 or so clones, approximately 84% seen once. The V and J ends lost 4 bases and 8 bases, in that order; junction bases with no gene match: 6. Germline V gene lookup returns CDR1 MGHRA and CDR2 YSYEKL. The CDR3 totals 13 residues. This clone appeared a few times. Its antigen is not identified. The sample was PBMCs. This receptor was taken from a woman between 18 and 30 years old in good health and CMV-seronegative. The chain recombines TRBV4-1 with TRBJ1-2, with 8 positions matching TRBD1. Here the CDR3 DNA reads TGCGCCAGCAGCCCGCGGACAGGGCAAGGCTACACCTTC. Amino acid sequence: CASSPRTGQGYTF.